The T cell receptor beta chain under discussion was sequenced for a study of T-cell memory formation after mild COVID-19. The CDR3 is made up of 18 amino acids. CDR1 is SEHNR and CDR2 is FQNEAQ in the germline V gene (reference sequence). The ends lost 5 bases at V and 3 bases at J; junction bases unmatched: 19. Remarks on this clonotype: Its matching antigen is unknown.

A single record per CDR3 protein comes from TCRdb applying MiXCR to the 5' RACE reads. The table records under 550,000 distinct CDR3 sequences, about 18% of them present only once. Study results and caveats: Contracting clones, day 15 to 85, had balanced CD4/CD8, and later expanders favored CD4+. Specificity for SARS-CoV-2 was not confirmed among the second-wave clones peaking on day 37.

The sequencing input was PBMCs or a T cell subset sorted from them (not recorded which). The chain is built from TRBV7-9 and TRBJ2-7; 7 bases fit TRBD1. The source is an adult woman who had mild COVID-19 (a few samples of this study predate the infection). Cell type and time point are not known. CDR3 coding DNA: TGTGCCAGCAGCCCCCGGGGCAGGAACAGGGGCGAGCACTACGAGCAGTACTTC. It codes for CASSPRGRNRGEHYEQYF.